The present T cell receptor beta chain was sequenced within a study of blood T cell repertoires in COVID-19. Study-level background: The United States, Italy and Spain provided the acute and convalescent COVID-19 samples.

This clone was observed once. Per germline, CDR1 LGHDT and CDR2 YNNKEL (reference sequence). V was pared by 4 bases and J by 0 bases, with 7 bases between. This CDR3 has 14 residues. Sequencing was performed with immunoSEQ multiplex PCR; in TCRdb, only in-frame clones are kept and a portion is missing. The repertoire has tens of thousands of clones, approximately 88% of them found once; the top ten carry approximately 7.9%. This TCR was sampled from a man aged 60-69 years with COVID-19, enrolled during active disease. Sequencing was performed on peripheral blood. The chain recombines TRBV3-1 (or the pseudogene TRBV3-2) with TRBJ1-3; no clear D gene. For the CDR3, the DNA is TGTGCCAGCAGCCTAAGGAGCTCTGGAAACACCATATATTTT. It yields the protein CASSLRSSGNTIYF.